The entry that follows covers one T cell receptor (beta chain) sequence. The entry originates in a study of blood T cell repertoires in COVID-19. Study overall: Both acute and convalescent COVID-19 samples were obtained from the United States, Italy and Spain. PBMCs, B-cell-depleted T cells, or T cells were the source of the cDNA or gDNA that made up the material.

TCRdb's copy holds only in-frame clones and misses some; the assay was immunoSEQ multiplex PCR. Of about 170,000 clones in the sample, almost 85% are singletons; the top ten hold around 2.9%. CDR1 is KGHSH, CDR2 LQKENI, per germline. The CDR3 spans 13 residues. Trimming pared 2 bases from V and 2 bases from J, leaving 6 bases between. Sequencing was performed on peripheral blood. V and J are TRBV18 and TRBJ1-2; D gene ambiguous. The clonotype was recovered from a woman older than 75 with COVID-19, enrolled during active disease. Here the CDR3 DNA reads TGTGCCAGCTCACCAGCAGAAAACTATGGCTACACCTTC. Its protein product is CASSPAENYGYTF.